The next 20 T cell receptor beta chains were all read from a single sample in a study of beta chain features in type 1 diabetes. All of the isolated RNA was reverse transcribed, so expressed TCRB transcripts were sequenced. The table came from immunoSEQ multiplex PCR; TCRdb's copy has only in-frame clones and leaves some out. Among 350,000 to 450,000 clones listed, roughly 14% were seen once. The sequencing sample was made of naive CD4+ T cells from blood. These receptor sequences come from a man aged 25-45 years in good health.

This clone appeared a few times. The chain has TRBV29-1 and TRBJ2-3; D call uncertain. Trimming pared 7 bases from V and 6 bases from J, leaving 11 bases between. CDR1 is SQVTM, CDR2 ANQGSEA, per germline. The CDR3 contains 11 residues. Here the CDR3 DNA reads TGCAGCGCCCGCACCGGGGATACGCAGTATTTT. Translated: CSARTGDTQYF.

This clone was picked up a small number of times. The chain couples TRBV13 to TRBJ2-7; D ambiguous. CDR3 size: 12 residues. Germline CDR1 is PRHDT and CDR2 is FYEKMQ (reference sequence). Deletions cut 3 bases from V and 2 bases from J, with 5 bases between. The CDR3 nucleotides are TGTGCCAGCAGCTTTGGGGCCTACGAGCAGTACGTC. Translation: CASSFGAYEQYV.

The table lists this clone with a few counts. The CDR3 nucleotides read TGCGCCAGCAGCCAAGCAGCGGTGAACACAGATACGCAGTATTTT. The encoded protein is CASSQAAVNTDTQYF. J is TRBJ2-3 and V is TRBV4-3; perhaps TRBD2 as D (5 bases). The CDR3 runs to 15 residues. Germline-derived CDR1 and CDR2 are LGHNA and YSLEER. The V end was cut by 1 base, the J end by 2 bases, with 10 bases between.

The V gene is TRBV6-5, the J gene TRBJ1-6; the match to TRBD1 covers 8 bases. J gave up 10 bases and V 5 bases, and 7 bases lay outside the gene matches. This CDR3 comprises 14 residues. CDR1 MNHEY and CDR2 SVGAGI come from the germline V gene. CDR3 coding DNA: TGTGCCAGCAGTCTCAGGGGGCGCGGGTCACCCCTCCACTTT. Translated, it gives CASSLRGRGSPLHF.

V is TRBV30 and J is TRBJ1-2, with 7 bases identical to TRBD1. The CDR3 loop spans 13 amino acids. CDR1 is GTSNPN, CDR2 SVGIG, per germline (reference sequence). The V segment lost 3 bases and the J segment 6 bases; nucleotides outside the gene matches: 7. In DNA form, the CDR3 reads TGTGCCTGGAGCGGAGGACAGGCCCATGGCTACACCTTC. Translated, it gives CAWSGGQAHGYTF.

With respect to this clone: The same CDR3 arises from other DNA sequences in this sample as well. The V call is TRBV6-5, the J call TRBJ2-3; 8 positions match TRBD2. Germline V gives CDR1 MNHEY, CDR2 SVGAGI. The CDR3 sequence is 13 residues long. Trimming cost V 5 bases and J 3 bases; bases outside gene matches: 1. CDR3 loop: CASSRGGTDTQYF. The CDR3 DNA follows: TGTGCCAGCAGTCGGGGGGGGACAGATACGCAGTATTTT.

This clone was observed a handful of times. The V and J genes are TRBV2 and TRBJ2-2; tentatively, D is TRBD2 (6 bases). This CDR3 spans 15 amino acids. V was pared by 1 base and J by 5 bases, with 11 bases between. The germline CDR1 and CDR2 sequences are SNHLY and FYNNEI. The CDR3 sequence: CASSEEGGGTGELFF. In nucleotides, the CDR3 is TGTGCCAGCAGTGAAGAGGGCGGAGGGACCGGGGAGCTGTTTTTT. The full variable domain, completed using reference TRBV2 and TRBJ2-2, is EPEVTQTPSHQVTQMGQEVILRCVPISNHLYFYWYRQILGQKVEFLVSFYNNEISEKSEIFDDQFSVERPDGSNFTLKIRSTKLEDSAMYFCASSEEGGGTGELFFGEGSRLTVL.

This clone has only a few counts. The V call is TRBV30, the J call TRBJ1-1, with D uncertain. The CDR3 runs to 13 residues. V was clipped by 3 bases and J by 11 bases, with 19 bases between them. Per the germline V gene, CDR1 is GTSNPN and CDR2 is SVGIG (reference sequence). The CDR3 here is CAWSALIPIPAFF. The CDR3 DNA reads TGTGCCTGGAGCGCGCTAATTCCAATTCCCGCTTTCTTT.

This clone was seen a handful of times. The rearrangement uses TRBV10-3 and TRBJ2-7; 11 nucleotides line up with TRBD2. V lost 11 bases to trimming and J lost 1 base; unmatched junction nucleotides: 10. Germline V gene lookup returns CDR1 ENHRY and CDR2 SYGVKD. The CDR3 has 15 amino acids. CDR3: CAAGPGLAVSYEQYF. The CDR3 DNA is TGTGCCGCCGGACCGGGACTAGCGGTTTCCTACGAGCAGTACTTC.

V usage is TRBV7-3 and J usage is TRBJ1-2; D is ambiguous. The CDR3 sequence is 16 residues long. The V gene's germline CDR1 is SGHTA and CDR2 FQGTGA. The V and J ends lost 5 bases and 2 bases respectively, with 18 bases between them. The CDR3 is CASSLWERAQNYGYTF. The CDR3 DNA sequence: TGTGCCAGCAGCCTCTGGGAGAGGGCCCAAAACTATGGCTACACCTTC.

The CDR3 loop is CASSYQTDRGGTQYF. The CDR3 DNA reads TGCGCCAGCAGCTACCAGACGGACAGGGGAGGGACGCAGTATTTT. This chain joins TRBV4-3 and TRBJ2-3; 9 nucleotides align to TRBD1. The CDR3 is 15 amino acids. Trimming removed 5 bases from V and 9 bases from J; junction bases left unmatched: 12. Germline values: CDR1 LGHNA, CDR2 YSLEER.

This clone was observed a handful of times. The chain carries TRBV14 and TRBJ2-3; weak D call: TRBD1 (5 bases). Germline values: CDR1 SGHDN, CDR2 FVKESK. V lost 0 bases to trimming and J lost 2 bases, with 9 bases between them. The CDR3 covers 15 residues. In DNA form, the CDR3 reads TGTGCCAGCAGCCAAGATATCAGGGTCACAGATACGCAGTATTTT. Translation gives CASSQDIRVTDTQYF.

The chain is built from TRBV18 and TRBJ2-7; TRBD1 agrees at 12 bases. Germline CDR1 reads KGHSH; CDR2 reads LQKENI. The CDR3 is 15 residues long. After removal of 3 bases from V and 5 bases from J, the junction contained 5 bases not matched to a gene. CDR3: CASSPGTGGRNEQYF. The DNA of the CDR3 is TGTGCCAGCTCACCCGGGACAGGGGGCAGGAACGAGCAGTACTTC.

As DNA, the CDR3 is TGTGCCAGCACTGGCGCGAACACCGGGGAGCTGTTTTTT. Residues: CASTGANTGELFF. V gene TRBV6-5 combines with J gene TRBJ2-2, with unresolved D. The CDR3 contains 13 residues. Per germline, CDR1 MNHEY and CDR2 SVGAGI. With 7 bases removed from V and 0 bases from J, the gap between germline ends came to 6 bases.

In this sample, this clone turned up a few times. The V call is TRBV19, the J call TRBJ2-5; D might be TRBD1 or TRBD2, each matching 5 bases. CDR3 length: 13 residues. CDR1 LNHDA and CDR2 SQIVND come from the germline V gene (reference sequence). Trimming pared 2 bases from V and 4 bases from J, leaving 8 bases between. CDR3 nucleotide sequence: TGTGCCAGTAGTATATATGGGGGAGAGACCCAGTACTTC. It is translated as CASSIYGGETQYF.

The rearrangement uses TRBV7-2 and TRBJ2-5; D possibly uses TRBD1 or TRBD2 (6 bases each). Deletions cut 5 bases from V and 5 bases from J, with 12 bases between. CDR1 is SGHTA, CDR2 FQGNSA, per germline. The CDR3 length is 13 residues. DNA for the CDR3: TGTGCCAGCAGCCCCAAGGGGGGCGAGACCCAGTACTTC. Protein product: CASSPKGGETQYF.

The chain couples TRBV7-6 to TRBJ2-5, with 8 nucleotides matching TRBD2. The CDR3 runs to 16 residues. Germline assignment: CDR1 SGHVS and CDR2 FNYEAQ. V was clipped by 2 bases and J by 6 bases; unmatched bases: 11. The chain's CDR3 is CASSLTAGGTPQTQYF. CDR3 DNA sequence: TGTGCCAGCAGCTTAACGGCGGGGGGAACTCCGCAGACCCAGTACTTC.

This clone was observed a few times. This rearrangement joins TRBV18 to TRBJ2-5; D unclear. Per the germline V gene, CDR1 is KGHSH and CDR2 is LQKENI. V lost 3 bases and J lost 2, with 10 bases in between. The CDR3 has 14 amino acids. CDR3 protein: CASSPQTRQETQYF. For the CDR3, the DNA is TGTGCCAGCTCACCCCAGACAAGACAAGAGACCCAGTACTTC.

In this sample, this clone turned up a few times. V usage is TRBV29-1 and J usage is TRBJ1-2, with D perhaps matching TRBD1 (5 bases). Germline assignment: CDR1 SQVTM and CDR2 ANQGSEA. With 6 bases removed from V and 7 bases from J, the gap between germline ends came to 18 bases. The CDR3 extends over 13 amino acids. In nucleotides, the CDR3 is TGCAGCGTCGTAGGGACCAGGGAAATTGGCTACACCTTC. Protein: CSVVGTREIGYTF.

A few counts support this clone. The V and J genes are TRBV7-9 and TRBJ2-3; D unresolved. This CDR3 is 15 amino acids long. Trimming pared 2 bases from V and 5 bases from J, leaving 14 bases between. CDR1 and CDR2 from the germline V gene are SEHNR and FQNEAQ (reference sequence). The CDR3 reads CASSLRPIKGDTQYF. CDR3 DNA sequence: TGTGCCAGCAGCTTAAGACCCATTAAAGGAGATACGCAGTATTTT.